This T cell receptor beta chain was captured in a study of T cell repertoires in cytomegalovirus infection. Study overall: Recently described HLA-C-restricted plus well-studied HLA-B-restricted CMV epitopes were used. CMV infection together with matching HLA type was indicated by public TCR beta signatures. Study-wide results and limits: Adding up the frequency of public TCR beta families identified people who carried CMV plus the relevant HLA.

In this sample, this clonotype turned up a few times. Its antigen is unidentified. Each CDR3 protein is one row after TCRdb ran MiXCR on the reads. The sample holds about 70,000 distinct CDR3 sequences, roughly 20% seen once. Trimming at V came to 4 bases and at J to 4 bases, leaving 14 bases not matched to a gene. Germline V gene data show CDR1 as SGHTA and CDR2 as FQGNSA. The CDR3 has 18 residues. The TCR sequence derives from a human donor in good health (CMV status not recorded). Some clones in this sample may be carry-over from other donors' samples. The rearrangement joins TRBV7-2 to TRBJ2-3, with TRBD2 identical over 10 bases. Sequencing was performed on CD8+ T cells from cultured PBMCs, taken from culture after CMV antigen stimulation. CDR3 nucleotide sequence: TGTGCCAGCAGCTATCCCGACTGGAGCGGGGGGGCCCCAGATACGCAGTATTTT. Its translation: CASSYPDWSGGAPDTQYF.